Listed here is a single TCR beta chain. Its antigen is unknown. A second PCR, run for about 7 to 11 cycles, used a sample-barcoded 5' primer plus a J-beta primer mix. TCRdb processed the 5' RACE reads anew with MiXCR; each CDR3 protein has one entry. The sample carries 980,000 or so distinct CDR3 sequences, 48% recorded once. The sample is drawn from a study of blood T cells in healthy people across ages. Study information: The capture of about one barcoded beta molecule per two T cells was achieved by template switching. Findings and caveats of the study: Estimates of diversity drawn from one million T cells were considered underestimates.

The V and J ends lost 2 bases and 2 bases, in that order; junction bases with no gene match: 3. The CDR3 loop spans 14 amino acids. Per the germline V gene, CDR1 is SEHNR and CDR2 is FQNEAQ (reference sequence). This TCR came from a man aged 25 to 40 in good health. Sequencing input: blood. V usage is TRBV7-9 and J usage is TRBJ2-7, with 7 bases fitting TRBD1. CDR3 nucleotides: TGTGCCAGCAGCTTAAGGGACAGTCCCTACGAGCAGTACTTC. It translates to CASSLRDSPYEQYF.